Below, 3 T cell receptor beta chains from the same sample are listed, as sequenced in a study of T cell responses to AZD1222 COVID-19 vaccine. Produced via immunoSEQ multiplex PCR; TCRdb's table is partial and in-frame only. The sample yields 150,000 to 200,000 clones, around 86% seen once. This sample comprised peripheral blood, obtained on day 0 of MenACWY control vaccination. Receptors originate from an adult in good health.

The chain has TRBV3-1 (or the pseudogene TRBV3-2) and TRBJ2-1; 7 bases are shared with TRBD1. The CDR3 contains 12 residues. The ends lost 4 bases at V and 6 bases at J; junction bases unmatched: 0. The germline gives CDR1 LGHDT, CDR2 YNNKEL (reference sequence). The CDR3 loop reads CASSRQGNEQFF. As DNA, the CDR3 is TGTGCCAGCAGCCGACAGGGCAATGAGCAGTTCTTC.

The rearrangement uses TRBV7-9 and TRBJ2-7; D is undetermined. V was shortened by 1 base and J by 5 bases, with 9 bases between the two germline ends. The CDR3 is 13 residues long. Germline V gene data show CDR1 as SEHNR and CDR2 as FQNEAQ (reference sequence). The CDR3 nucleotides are TGTGCCAGCAGCTTAGGCCCCATAGACGAGCAGTACTTC. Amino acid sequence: CASSLGPIDEQYF.

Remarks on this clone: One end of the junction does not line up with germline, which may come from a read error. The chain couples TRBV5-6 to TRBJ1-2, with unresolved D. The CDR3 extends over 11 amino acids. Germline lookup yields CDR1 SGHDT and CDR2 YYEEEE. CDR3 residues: CASRLDSGYTF. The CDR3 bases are TGTGCCAGCAGGTTGGACTCGGGCTACACCTTC.